Shown below are 4 T cell receptor beta chains from a single sample sequenced in a study of blood T cell repertoires in COVID-19 (TCRdb year 2020). Library method: the immunoSEQ multiplex PCR assay. The table was pulled from immuneACCESS by TCRdb, which kept in-frame rearrangements only. Such tables lose some clones; where checked, under half of the loss comes from unresolved V genes, and the rest has no known cause. The sample records approximately 130,000 clones, more than 75% of which are singletons. Roughly 1.4% of the sample is held by the ten biggest clonotypes. Sequencing was performed on peripheral blood. The receptor source for this set is a human donor in a cohort sampled during active COVID-19.

This chain connects TRBV6-2 or TRBV6-3 to TRBJ2-1; TRBD2 is a possible D gene (5 bases). Germline V CDR1 and CDR2: MNHEY, SVGEGT. V was clipped by 2 bases and J by 6 bases, with 11 bases between them. CDR3 length equals 14 residues. The CDR3, as DNA: TGTGCCAGCAGTTACGAGAGCGGAAGCAATGAGCAGTTCTTC. Amino acids: CASSYESGSNEQFF.

This clone showed up just once. The chain is built from TRBV5-1 and TRBJ1-1, with 8 nucleotides matching TRBD1. The ends lost 4 bases at V and 4 bases at J; junction bases unmatched: 6. The germline gives CDR1 SGHRS, CDR2 YFSETQ. This CDR3 comprises 14 residues. In nucleotides, the CDR3 is TGCGCCAGCAGCCAAAGACAGGGGCCCACTGAAGCTTTCTTT. Protein sequence: CASSQRQGPTEAFF.

The V and J genes are TRBV27 and TRBJ1-4; D remains ambiguous. Germline lookup yields CDR1 MNHEY and CDR2 SMNVEV (reference sequence). The CDR3 length is 13 residues. V shed 8 bases and J shed 8 bases, with 15 bases lying between them. The CDR3, as DNA: TGTGCCAGCTCTAACTTACCCAGGGAAAAACTGTTTTTT. It encodes CASSNLPREKLFF.

The chain is built from TRBV3-1 (or the pseudogene TRBV3-2) and TRBJ2-1, with D perhaps matching TRBD1 (6 bases). CDR1 is LGHDT, CDR2 YNNKEL, per germline (reference sequence). V was trimmed by 2 bases and J by 10 bases, leaving 15 bases between them. This CDR3 comprises 14 residues. CDR3 region: CASSQLQGSREQFF. The CDR3 DNA reads as TGTGCCAGCAGCCAACTACAGGGATCAAGAGAGCAGTTCTTC.